A selection of T cell receptor beta chains follows, all from one sample in a study of blood T cell repertoires in COVID-19. The assay was immunoSEQ multiplex PCR, and TCRdb's table has in-frame clones only and misses some. This sample has around 240,000 clones, with 70% to 85% found just once. The sample consisted of peripheral blood. The receptors stem from a woman of 80 years or more with acute or convalescent COVID-19. CDR3s include the opening cysteine and the closing phenylalanine or tryptophan. The D gene is left open where the match is weak. Clone size appears in some rows only: once, few, many, or a class for an expanded clone.

few TRBJ2-1 TRBV3-1/TRBV3-2 TRBD2 TGTGCCAGCAGCCGTCTGACTAGCGGGAATAACAATGAGCAGTTCTTC CASSRLTSGNNNEQFF
. TRBJ1-6 TRBV18 . TGTGCCAGCTCACCGCAAGGGGTAGATTCACCCCTCCACTTT CASSPQGVDSPLHF
. TRBJ1-2 TRBV5-1 TRBD1 TGCGCCAGCAGCTTGGAGGCAGGGGGTAACTATGGCTACACCTTC CASSLEAGGNYGYTF
. TRBJ2-1 TRBV5-1 TRBD2 TGCGCCAGCAGCTTGGCCCTCATTCAAGCGGGAGGTATTCATGAGCAGTTCTTC CASSLALIQAGGIHEQFF
. TRBJ1-3 TRBV4-3 . TGCGCCAGCAGCCAAGTTTCAGGGGTGAGCTCTGGAAACACCATATATTTT CASSQVSGVSSGNTIYF
. TRBJ2-1 TRBV6-1 TRBD2 TGTGCCAGCAGTGAGACTAGCGGTAATGAGCAGTTCTTC CASSETSGNEQFF
. TRBJ1-3 TRBV4-1 TRBD1 TGCGCCAGCAGCCAAGGCGACAGGGTGGGAATGTCTGGAAACACCATATATTTT CASSQGDRVGMSGNTIYF
few TRBJ1-3 TRBV5-4 TRBD1 TGTGCCAGCAGCGCGGACAGGACATCAGGAGGAAACACCATATATTTT CASSADRTSGGNTIYF
. TRBJ1-2 TRBV27 . TGTGCCAGCAGTTCTCGGGAAACAAGGGCCCATCGTGGCTACACCTTC CASSSRETRAHRGYTF
once TRBJ1-4 TRBV7-8 TRBD1 TGTGCCAGCAGCTTAGCTGTGGACAGGGGTCGCACGCTTCGTGAAAAACTGTTTTTT CASSLAVDRGRTLREKLFF
. TRBJ2-7 TRBV28 TRBD2 TGTGCCAGCAGTACACCGGGAAGCGGGAGGACTCGGGAGCAGTACTTC CASSTPGSGRTREQYF
. TRBJ1-2 TRBV19 TRBD1 TGTGCCAGTAAAGTAAAAGGGACAGACTATGGCTACACCTTC CASKVKGTDYGYTF
. TRBJ1-5 TRBV19 TRBD1 TGTGCCAGTAGTATCGGGACCAGACAGGGGTTAATTAATAGCAATCAGCCCCAGCATTTT CASSIGTRQGLINSNQPQHF
. TRBJ1-6 TRBV11-2 TRBD1 TGTGCCAGCAGCTTAGGGGGGACAGGGGTATCACCCCTCCACTTT CASSLGGTGVSPLHF
. TRBJ2-3 TRBV7-2 . TGTGCCAGCAGCTTTTCTGCCGGGAAGGTTGGGGCAGATACGCAGTATTTT CASSFSAGKVGADTQYF
. TRBJ2-5 TRBV6-2/TRBV6-3 TRBD2 TGTGCCAGCAGTCCCCGGACTAGCGGGGGTATACAAGAGACCCAGTACTTC CASSPRTSGGIQETQYF
. TRBJ2-7 TRBV5-1 TRBD2 TGCGCCAGCAGCTCCAGGACTAGCGGGGGACCCTACGAGCAGTACTTC CASSSRTSGGPYEQYF